Below are 17 T cell receptor beta chains sequenced from a single sample in a study of tumor and adjacent non-tumor tissue in lung cancer. RNA was extracted from bulk tissue without any cell sorting. More than 3 cm separated this lung sample from the edge of the tumor. Three rounds of nested PCR, following a modified ARM-PCR protocol, produced the TCRbeta library. TCRdb redid the calling of the multiplex PCR reads with MiXCR, one entry per CDR3 protein. The sample lists 60,000 to 65,000 distinct CDR3 sequences; 61% were seen once. Sample: distant non-tumor lung tissue. Receptors originate from a man in his 70s with non-small cell lung cancer.

On this clonotype itself: This may be a read error: a much more frequent sequence differs by one nucleotide. The gene calls are TRBV4-1 and TRBJ2-7; D is possibly TRBD1 (6 bases). Looked up from germline, CDR1 is MGHRA and CDR2 is YSYEKL. The CDR3 length is 14 residues. The V end lost 4 bases, the J end lost 2 bases, and 12 bases lay between the germline ends. The CDR3 protein is CASSRGRGTYEQYF. CDR3 nucleotides: TGCGCCAGCAGCCGAGGCAGGGGCACCTACGAGCAGTACTTC.

This clonotype was recorded a few times. A much larger clone differs by one base, so this may be a read error. The chain uses TRBV12-3 or TRBV12-4 and TRBJ2-7; possible D gene TRBD1, 5 bases. The CDR3 contains 12 residues. Trimming stripped 8 bases from V and 6 bases from J, with 14 bases between. The CDR3 sequence is CASGRQSREQYF. CDR3 nucleotide sequence: TGTGCCAGCGGTAGACAGTCCCGCGAGCAGTACTTC.

As to this clonotype: Its ends do not fully match the called genes, so a read error is possible. The V and J genes are TRBV6-1 and TRBJ1-2, with TRBD1 as a possible D gene (5 bases). CDR1 MNHNS and CDR2 SASEGT come from the germline V gene. This CDR3 is built from 15 residues. The CDR3 sequence: CASGEIAGPYSGYTF. DNA of the CDR3: TGTGCCAGCGGTGAAATAGCAGGGCCATATAGTGGCTACACCTTC.

About this clonotype: This sequence may be a read error, since a much larger clone differs from it by one base. The V call is TRBV6-2 or TRBV6-3, the J call TRBJ1-4; 8 bases align to TRBD1. The V gene end was trimmed by 5 bases and the J gene end by 1 base; junction bases not matched to a gene: 9. This CDR3 is built from 17 residues. Germline CDR1 is MNHEY and CDR2 is SVGEGT. The CDR3 region is CASSKGQERLTNEKLFF. CDR3 DNA: TGTGCCAGCAGTAAGGGACAGGAGAGATTAACTAATGAAAAACTGTTTTTT.

Many counts were recorded for this clonotype. The chain carries TRBV5-6 and TRBJ2-7; the match to TRBD1 covers 8 bases. CDR3 length: 15 amino acids. V was clipped by 3 bases and J by 2 bases; unmatched bases: 7. The V gene's germline CDR1 is SGHDT and CDR2 YYEEEE. For the CDR3, the DNA is TGTGCCAGCAGCTACGGACAGGGAGGTCCCTACGAGCAGTACTTC. It is translated as CASSYGQGGPYEQYF.

This clonotype occurred a few times. A much more abundant neighbour one base away suggests this may be a read error. This chain links TRBV6-1 with TRBJ2-1; D not resolved. V lost 10 bases and J lost 4, with 8 bases in between. The germline CDR1 and CDR2 sequences are MNHNS and SASEGT. The CDR3 loop spans 11 amino acids. The CDR3 is CANTHYNEQFF. In nucleotides, the CDR3 is TGTGCCAACACCCATTACAATGAGCAGTTCTTC.

V usage is TRBV11-2 and J usage is TRBJ2-5, with D hard to call. This CDR3 comprises 15 residues. The ends were cut back, 4 bases at V and 5 bases at J, with 17 bases in the middle. CDR1 is SGHAT, CDR2 FQNNGV, per germline. This chain's CDR3 is CASSSLWVLRETQYF. In DNA form, the CDR3 reads TGTGCCAGCAGCTCATTGTGGGTTCTCCGGGAGACCCAGTACTTC. The full variable domain, rest sourced from reference TRBV11-2 and TRBJ2-5, is EAGVAQSPRYKIIEKRQSVAFWCNPISGHATLYWYQQILGQGPKLLIQFQNNGVVDDSQLPKDRFSAERLKGVDSTLKIQPAKLEDSAVYLCASSSLWVLRETQYFGPGTRLLVL.

The chain couples TRBV30 to TRBJ1-3, with 8 bases fitting TRBD1. The CDR3 has 17 amino acids. V lost 7 bases, J lost 2 bases, and 16 bases stayed unmatched. The V gene's germline CDR1 is GTSNPN and CDR2 SVGIG (reference sequence). The CDR3 loop reads CASFHKGQANPGNTIYF. DNA for the CDR3: TGTGCCTCATTCCACAAGGGACAGGCCAACCCTGGAAACACCATATATTTT.

In its sample, this clonotype is medium-sized (0.01 to 0.1%). This chain connects TRBV11-2 to TRBJ1-2; a possible D gene is TRBD1 (5 bases). The CDR3 is 12 amino acids. With 7 bases removed from V and 4 bases from J, the gap between germline ends came to 10 bases. Germline V lookup: CDR1 SGHAT, CDR2 FQNNGV. The CDR3 is CASTAGGYGYTF. CDR3 nucleotide sequence: TGTGCCAGCACCGCGGGGGGCTATGGCTACACCTTC.

Regarding this clonotype: One end of the junction fails to match germline, which may point to a read error. The V and J genes are TRBV4-1 and TRBJ1-1; 9 nucleotides line up with TRBD1. The CDR3 totals 13 residues. The germline V gene encodes CDR1 MGHRA and CDR2 YSYEKL. CDR3 in DNA: TGCGCCGGCAGTCCGACAGGGGGCACTGAAGCTTTCTTT. This codes for CAGSPTGGTEAFF.

Details on this clonotype: One base away lies a much larger clone, so this may be a sequencing read error. This sequence joins TRBV29-1 and TRBJ1-5, with D tentatively TRBD1 (5 bases). Trimming shortened V by 6 bases and J by 0 bases, and 18 bases separated the two germline ends. The CDR3 extends over 16 amino acids. CDR1 SQVTM and CDR2 ANQGSEA come from the germline V gene. DNA of the CDR3: TGCAGCGTATTAGCGGGGGGGGGATATAGCAATCAGCCCCAGCATTTT. It yields the protein CSVLAGGGYSNQPQHF.

This clonotype was observed a handful of times. This chain joins TRBV6-6 and TRBJ1-5, with TRBD1 matching over 7 bases. V trimming: 8 bases; J trimming: 9 bases; junction bases outside the gene matches: 13. The CDR3 loop spans 14 amino acids. Germline CDR1 and CDR2: MNHNY and SVGAGI (reference sequence). This chain's CDR3 is CASYYQQGYRPQHF. CDR3 nucleotides: TGTGCCAGCTATTACCAACAGGGGTATCGGCCCCAGCATTTT.

The table lists this clonotype with a few counts. Likely a read error: the CDR3 ends without its conserved phenylalanine or tryptophan. The rearrangement uses TRBV11-2 and TRBJ1-6, with unresolved D. The CDR3 spans 14 residues. The germline gives CDR1 SGHAT, CDR2 FQNNGV. CDR3 loop: CASSLALNNSPLHL. The CDR3 region has the DNA TGTGCAAGCAGCTTGGCACTTAATAATTCACCCCTCCACCTT.

This clonotype was observed many times. The chain carries TRBV12-5 and TRBJ2-2, with 7 nucleotides matching TRBD1. In germline, CDR1 is LGHNT, CDR2 FRNRAP. This CDR3 has 15 residues. V was clipped by 7 bases and J by 1 base; unmatched bases: 6. This CDR3 is CASARTGLNTGELFF. CDR3 bases: TGTGCTAGTGCCCGGACAGGTCTGAACACCGGGGAGCTGTTTTTT.

There are many counts of this clonotype. The chain employs TRBV12-3 or TRBV12-4 and TRBJ2-1, with TRBD2 matching over 11 bases. The V and J ends lost 6 bases and 10 bases, in that order; junction bases with no gene match: 11. The CDR3 length is 15 residues. The CDR3: CASSPVVAGGGEQFF. CDR3 nucleotides: TGTGCCAGCAGCCCCGTGGTAGCGGGGGGGGGAGAGCAGTTCTTC.

The genes are TRBV6-6 and TRBJ1-5; no reliable D call. Germline loops: CDR1 MNHNY, CDR2 SVGAGI (reference sequence). The CDR3 runs to 16 residues. The ends were cut back, 7 bases at V and 5 bases at J, with 21 bases in the middle. The CDR3, as DNA: TGTGCCAGCAATACCGATCGCGGCGGGAGCTATCAGCCCCAGCATTTT. Translated, it gives CASNTDRGGSYQPQHF.

Ten or more counts support this clonotype. This sequence joins TRBV29-1 and TRBJ2-7, with D unresolved. The CDR3 runs to 10 residues. Germline lookup yields CDR1 SQVTM and CDR2 ANQGSEA. Trimming pared 4 bases from V and 3 bases from J, leaving 4 bases between. CDR3 residues: CSVGDYEQYF. The CDR3 region has the DNA TGCAGCGTTGGGGACTACGAGCAGTACTTC.